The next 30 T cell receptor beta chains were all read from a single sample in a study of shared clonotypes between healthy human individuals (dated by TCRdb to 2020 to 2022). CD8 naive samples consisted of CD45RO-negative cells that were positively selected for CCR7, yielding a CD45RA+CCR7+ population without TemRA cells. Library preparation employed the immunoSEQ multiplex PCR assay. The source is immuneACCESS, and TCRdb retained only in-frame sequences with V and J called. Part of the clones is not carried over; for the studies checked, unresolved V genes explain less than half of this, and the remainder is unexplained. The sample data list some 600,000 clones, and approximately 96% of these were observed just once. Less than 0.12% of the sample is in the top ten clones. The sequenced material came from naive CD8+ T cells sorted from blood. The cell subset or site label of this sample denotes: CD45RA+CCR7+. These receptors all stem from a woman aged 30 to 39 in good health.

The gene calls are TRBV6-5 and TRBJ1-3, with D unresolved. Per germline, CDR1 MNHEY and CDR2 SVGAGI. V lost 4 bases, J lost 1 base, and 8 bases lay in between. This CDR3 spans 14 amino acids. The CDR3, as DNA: TGTGCCAGCAGTTTCCGTTTATCTGGAAACACCATATATTTT. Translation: CASSFRLSGNTIYF.

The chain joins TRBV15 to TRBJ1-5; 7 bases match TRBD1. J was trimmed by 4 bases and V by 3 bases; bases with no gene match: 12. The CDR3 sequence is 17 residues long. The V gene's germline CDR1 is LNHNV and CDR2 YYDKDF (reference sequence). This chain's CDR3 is CATSRDAYDRVNQPQHF. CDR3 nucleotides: TGTGCCACCAGCAGGGACGCCTATGACAGGGTTAATCAGCCCCAGCATTTT.

CDR3 amino acids: CASSWGGLAGSGANVLTF. Written as DNA, the CDR3 is TGTGCCAGCAGCTGGGGGGGACTAGCGGGCTCTGGGGCCAACGTCCTGACTTTC. This chain uses TRBV5-4 with TRBJ2-6, with 12 bases matching TRBD2. The V gene end was trimmed by 3 bases and the J gene end by 0 bases; junction bases not matched to a gene: 4. CDR1 is SGHNT and CDR2 is YYREEE in the germline V gene (reference sequence). The CDR3 has 18 residues.

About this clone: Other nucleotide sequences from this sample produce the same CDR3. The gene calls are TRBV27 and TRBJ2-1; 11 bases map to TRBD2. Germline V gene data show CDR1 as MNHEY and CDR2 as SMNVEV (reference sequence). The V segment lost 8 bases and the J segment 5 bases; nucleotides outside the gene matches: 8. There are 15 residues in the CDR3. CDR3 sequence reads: CASSSGTSGNNEQFF. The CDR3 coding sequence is TGTGCCAGCTCATCGGGGACTAGCGGAAACAATGAGCAGTTCTTC.

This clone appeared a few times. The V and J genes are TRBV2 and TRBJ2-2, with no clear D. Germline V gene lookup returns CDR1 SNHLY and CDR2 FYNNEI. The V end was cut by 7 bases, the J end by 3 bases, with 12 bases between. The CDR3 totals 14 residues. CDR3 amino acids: CASTSGPYTGELFF. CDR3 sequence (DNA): TGTGCCAGCACCTCCGGGCCTTACACCGGGGAGCTGTTTTTT.

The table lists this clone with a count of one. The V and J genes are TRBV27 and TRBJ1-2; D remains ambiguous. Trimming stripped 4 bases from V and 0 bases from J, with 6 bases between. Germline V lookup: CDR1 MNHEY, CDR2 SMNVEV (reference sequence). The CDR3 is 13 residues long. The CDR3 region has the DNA TGTGCCAGCAGTTATACAGCTAACTATGGCTACACCTTC. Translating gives CASSYTANYGYTF.

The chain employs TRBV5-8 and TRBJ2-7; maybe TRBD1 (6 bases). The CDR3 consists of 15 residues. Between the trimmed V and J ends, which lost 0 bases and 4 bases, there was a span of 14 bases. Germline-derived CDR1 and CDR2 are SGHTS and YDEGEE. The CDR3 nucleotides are TGTGCCAGCAGCTTGGTAGCAGGGGCGGTATACGAGCAGTACTTC. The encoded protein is CASSLVAGAVYEQYF.

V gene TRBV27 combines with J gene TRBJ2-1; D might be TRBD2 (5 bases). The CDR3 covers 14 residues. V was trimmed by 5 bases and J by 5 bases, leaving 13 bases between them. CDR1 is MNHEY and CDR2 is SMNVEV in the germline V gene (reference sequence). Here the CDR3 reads CASSKVRLNNEQFF. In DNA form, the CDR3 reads TGTGCCAGCAGTAAGGTCAGACTAAACAATGAGCAGTTCTTC.

CDR3 sequence: CASSSPVMSESYNEQFF. The CDR3 DNA reads as TGTGCCAGCAGTTCCCCAGTTATGAGCGAAAGCTACAATGAGCAGTTCTTC. The J gene is TRBJ2-1, the V gene TRBV28; no clear D gene. This CDR3 region has 17 residues. The V end was cut by 4 bases, the J end by 3 bases, with 19 bases between. Germline V gene sequence: CDR1 MDHEN, CDR2 SYDVKM. The variable domain in full, completed from reference TRBV28 and TRBJ2-1, reads DVKVTQSSRYLVKRTGEKVFLECVQDMDHENMFWYRQDPGLGLRLIYFSYDVKMKEKGDIPEGYSVSREKKERFSLILESASTNQTSMYLCASSSPVMSESYNEQFFGPGTRLTVL.

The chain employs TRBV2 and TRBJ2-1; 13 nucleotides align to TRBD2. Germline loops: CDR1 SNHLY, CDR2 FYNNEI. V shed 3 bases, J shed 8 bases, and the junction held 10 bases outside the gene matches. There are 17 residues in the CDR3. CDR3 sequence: CASSDPTSGRPRDEQFF. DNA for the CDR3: TGTGCCAGCAGTGACCCGACTAGCGGGAGGCCACGGGATGAGCAGTTCTTC.

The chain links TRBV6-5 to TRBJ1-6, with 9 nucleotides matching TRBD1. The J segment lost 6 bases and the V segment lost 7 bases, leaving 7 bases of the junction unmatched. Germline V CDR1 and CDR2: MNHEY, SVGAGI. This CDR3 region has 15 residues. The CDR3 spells CASTQGTGTNSPLHF. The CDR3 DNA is TGTGCCAGCACCCAAGGGACAGGGACTAATTCACCCCTCCACTTT.

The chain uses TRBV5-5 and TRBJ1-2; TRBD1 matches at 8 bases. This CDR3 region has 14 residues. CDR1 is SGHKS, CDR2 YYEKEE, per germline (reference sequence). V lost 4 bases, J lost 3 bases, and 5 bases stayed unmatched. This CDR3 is CASSRTGRDYGYTF. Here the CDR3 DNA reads TGTGCCAGCAGCCGGACAGGGAGGGACTATGGCTACACCTTC.

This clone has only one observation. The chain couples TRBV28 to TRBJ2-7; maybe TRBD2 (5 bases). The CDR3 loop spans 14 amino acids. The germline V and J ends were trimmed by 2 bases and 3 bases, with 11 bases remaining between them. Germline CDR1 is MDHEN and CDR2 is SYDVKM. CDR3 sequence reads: CASSLPDSNYEQYF. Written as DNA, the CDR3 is TGTGCCAGCAGTTTACCGGACTCGAACTACGAGCAGTACTTC. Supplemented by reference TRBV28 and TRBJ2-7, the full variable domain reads DVKVTQSSRYLVKRTGEKVFLECVQDMDHENMFWYRQDPGLGLRLIYFSYDVKMKEKGDIPEGYSVSREKKERFSLILESASTNQTSMYLCASSLPDSNYEQYFGPGTRLTVT.

The CDR3 nucleotides read TGTGCCAGCAGCGTGAGCGGGGCCCAACCCAATGAGCAGTTCTTC. It codes for CASSVSGAQPNEQFF. The V call is TRBV9, the J call TRBJ2-1, with 7 bases that match TRBD2. Germline assignment: CDR1 SGDLS and CDR2 YYNGEE. The CDR3 totals 15 residues. With V trimmed by 2 bases and J by 6 bases, 8 bases remained unmatched. Filled out from reference TRBV9 and TRBJ2-1, the complete variable domain reads DSGVTQTPKHLITATGQRVTLRCSPRSGDLSVYWYQQSLDQGLQFLIQYYNGEERAKGNILERFSAQQFPDLHSELNLSSLELGDSALYFCASSVSGAQPNEQFFGPGTRLTVL.

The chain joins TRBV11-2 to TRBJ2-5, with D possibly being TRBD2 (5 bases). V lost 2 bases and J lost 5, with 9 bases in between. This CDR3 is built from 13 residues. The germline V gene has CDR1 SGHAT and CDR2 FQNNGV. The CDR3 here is CASSLTSLETQYF. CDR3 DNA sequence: TGTGCCAGCAGCTTAACTAGTCTCGAGACCCAGTACTTC.

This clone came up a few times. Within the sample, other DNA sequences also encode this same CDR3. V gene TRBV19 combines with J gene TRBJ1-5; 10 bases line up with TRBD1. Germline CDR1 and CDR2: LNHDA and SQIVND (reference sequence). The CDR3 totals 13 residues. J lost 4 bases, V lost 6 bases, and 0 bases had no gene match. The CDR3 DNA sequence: TGTGCCAGTAGGGACAGGGGGAATCAGCCCCAGCATTTT. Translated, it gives CASRDRGNQPQHF.

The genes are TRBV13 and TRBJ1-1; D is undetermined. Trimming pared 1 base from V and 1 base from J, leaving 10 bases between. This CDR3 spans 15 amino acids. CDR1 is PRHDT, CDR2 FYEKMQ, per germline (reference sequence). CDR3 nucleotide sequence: TGTGCCAGCAGCTTAGCCCCCAATTCGAACACTGAAGCTTTCTTT. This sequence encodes CASSLAPNSNTEAFF.

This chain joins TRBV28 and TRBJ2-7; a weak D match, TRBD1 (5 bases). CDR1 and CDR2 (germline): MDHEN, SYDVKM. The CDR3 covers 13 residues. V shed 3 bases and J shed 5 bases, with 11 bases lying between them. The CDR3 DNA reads TGTGCCAGCAGTTTTTTCCCCAGGGACGAGCAGTACTTC. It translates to CASSFFPRDEQYF.

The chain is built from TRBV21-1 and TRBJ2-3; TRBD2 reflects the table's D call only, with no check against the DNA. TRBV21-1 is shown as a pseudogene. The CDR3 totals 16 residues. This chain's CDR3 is CASSKGNRGNTDTQYF. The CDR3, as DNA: TGTGCCAGCAGCAAAGGGAACCGGGGGAACACAGATACGCAGTATTTT.

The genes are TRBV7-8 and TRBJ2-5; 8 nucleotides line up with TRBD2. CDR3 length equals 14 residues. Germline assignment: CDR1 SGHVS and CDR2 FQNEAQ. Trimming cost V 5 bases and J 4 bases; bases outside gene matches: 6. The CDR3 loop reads CASSTRTSRETQYF. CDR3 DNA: TGTGCCAGCAGCACCCGGACTAGCAGAGAGACCCAGTACTTC.

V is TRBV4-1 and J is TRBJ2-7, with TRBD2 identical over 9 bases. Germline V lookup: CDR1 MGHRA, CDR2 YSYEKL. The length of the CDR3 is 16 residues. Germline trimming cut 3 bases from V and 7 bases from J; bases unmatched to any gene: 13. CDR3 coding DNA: TGCGCCAGCAGCCACGCCCCTGGGCTAGCGGGAAGGGAGCAGTACTTC. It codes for CASSHAPGLAGREQYF.

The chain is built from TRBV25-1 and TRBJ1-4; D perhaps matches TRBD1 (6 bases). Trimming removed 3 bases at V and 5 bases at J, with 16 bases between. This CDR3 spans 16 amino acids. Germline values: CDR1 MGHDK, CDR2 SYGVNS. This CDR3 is CASSDHRQERNEKLFF. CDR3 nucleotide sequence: TGTGCCAGCAGTGACCACAGACAGGAACGAAATGAAAAACTGTTTTTT.

As DNA, the CDR3 is TGTGCCAGCAGCTCCGGTTGGGGGACCAAAAAAGTCCAAGAGACCCAGTACTTC. This translates into CASSSGWGTKKVQETQYF. The chain couples TRBV7-9 to TRBJ2-5; tentatively, D is TRBD1 or TRBD2 (5 bases each). The CDR3 loop spans 18 amino acids. Between the trimmed V and J ends, which lost 4 bases and 1 base, there was a span of 22 bases. The germline gives CDR1 SEHNR, CDR2 FQNEAQ (reference sequence).

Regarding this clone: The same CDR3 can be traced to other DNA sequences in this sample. CDR3: CASSQQGHEQYF. In DNA form, the CDR3 reads TGCGCCAGCAGCCAACAGGGCCACGAGCAGTACTTC. This chain links TRBV4-1 with TRBJ2-7; possibly TRBD1 for D (5 bases). In germline, CDR1 is MGHRA, CDR2 YSYEKL. The germline V and J ends were trimmed by 2 bases and 5 bases, with 7 bases remaining between them. This CDR3 contains 12 residues.

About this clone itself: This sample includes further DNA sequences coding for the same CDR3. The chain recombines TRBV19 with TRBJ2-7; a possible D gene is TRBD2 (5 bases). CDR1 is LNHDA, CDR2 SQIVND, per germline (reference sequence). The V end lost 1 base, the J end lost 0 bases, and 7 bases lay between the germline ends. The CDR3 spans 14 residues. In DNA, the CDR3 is TGTGCCAGTAGTATAGGAGGGTCCTCCTACGAGCAGTACTTC. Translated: CASSIGGSSYEQYF. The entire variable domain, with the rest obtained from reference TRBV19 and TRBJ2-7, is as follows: DGGITQSPKYLFRKEGQNVTLSCEQNLNHDAMYWYRQDPGQGLRLIYYSQIVNDFQKGDIAEGYSVSREKKESFPLTVTSAQKNPTAFYLCASSIGGSSYEQYFGPGTRLTVT.

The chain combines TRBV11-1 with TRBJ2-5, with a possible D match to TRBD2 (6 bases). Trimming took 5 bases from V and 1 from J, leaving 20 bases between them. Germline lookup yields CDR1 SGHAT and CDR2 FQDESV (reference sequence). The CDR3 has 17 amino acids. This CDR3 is CASSPGGRGDSQETQYF. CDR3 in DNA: TGTGCCAGCAGCCCCGGAGGGCGGGGAGACTCCCAAGAGACCCAGTACTTC.

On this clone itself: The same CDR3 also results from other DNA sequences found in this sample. The CDR3 DNA follows: TGTGCCAGCAGCTTGGGGCAGGGGGAGACCCAGTACTTC. Amino acids: CASSLGQGETQYF. The V and J genes are TRBV13 and TRBJ2-5, with D possibly TRBD1 on 6 matching bases. Germline CDR1 is PRHDT and CDR2 is FYEKMQ (reference sequence). This CDR3 has 13 amino acids. V lost 3 bases, J lost 5 bases, and 10 bases lay in between.

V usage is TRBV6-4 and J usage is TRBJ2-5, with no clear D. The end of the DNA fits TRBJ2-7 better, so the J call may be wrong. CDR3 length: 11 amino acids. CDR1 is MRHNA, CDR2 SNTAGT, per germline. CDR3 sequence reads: CASSVPYEQYF. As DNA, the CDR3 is TGTGCCAGCAGTGTGCCATACGAGCAGTACTTC.

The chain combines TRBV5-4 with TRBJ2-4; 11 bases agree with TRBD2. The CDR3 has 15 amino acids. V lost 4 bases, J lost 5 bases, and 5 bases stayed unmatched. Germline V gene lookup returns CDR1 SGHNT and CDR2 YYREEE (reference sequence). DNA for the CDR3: TGTGCCAGCAGCCAGCCGGGACTAGCGGAAAACATTCAGTACTTC. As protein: CASSQPGLAENIQYF.

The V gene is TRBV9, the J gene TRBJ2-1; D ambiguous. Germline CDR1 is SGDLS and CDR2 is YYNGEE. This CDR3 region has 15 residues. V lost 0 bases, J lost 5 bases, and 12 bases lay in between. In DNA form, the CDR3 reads TGTGCCAGCAGCGTAGAGGGTTTGAGTGACAATGAGCAGTTCTTC. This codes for CASSVEGLSDNEQFF.